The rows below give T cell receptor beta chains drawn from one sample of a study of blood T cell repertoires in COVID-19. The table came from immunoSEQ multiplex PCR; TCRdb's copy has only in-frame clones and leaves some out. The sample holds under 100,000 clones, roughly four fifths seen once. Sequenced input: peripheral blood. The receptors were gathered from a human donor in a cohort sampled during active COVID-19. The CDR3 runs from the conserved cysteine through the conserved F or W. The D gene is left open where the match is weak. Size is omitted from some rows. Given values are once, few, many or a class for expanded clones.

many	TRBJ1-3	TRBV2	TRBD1	TGTGCCAGCAGCTGGGGACAGCGAAACACCATATATTTT	CASSWGQRNTIYF
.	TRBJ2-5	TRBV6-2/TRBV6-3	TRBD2	TGTGCCAGCAGCCGATGGACTAGCGGGGTCCGAGAGACCCAGTACTTC	CASSRWTSGVRETQYF
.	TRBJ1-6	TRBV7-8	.	TGTGCCAGCAGCACTGGAGGGCCCAATTCACCCCTCCACTTT	CASSTGGPNSPLHF
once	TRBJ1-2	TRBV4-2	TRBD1	TGTGCCAGCAGCTTCGACAGGGGGCGGGTCTATGGCTACACCTTC	CASSFDRGRVYGYTF
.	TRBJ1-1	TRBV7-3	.	TGTGCCAGCAGGTGGGGGCAGCCGAACACTGAAGCTTTCTTT	CASRWGQPNTEAFF
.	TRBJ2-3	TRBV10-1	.	TGCGCCAGCAGCGACCCGGCGGGGCGGGCGCAGTATTTT	CASSDPAGRAQYF
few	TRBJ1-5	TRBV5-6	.	TGTGCCAGCAGCGGTCGGAGGGGCAATCAGCCCCAGCATTTT	CASSGRRGNQPQHF
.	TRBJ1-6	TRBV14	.	TGTGCCAGCAGCCCAGATCGCGGCTCCTATAATTCACCCCTCCACTTT	CASSPDRGSYNSPLHF
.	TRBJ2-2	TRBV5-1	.	TGCGCCAGCAGCTTAGGGGTGATTGCTAACACCGGGGAGCTGTTTTTT	CASSLGVIANTGELFF
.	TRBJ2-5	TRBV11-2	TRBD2	TGTGCCAGCAGCTGGACTAGCGGGGGGGCCCGAGAGACCCAGTACTTC	CASSWTSGGARETQYF
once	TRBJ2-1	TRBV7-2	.	TGTGCCAGCAGCTTATCCGCCTACAATGAGCAGTTCTTC	CASSLSAYNEQFF
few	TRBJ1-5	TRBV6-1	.	TGTGCCAGCAGTGAGACTTTGAATCAGCCCCAGCATTTT	CASSETLNQPQHF
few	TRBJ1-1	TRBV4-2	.	TGTGCCAGCCGTGGACAGCTGAACACTGAAGCTTTCTTT	CASRGQLNTEAFF
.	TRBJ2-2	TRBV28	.	TGTGCCATCACCAAACTAGTGAACACCGGGGAGCTGTTTTTT	CAITKLVNTGELFF
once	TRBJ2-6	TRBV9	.	TGTGCCAGCAGCGTAGGGTCCAGGTCTGGGGCCAACGTCCTGACTTTC	CASSVGSRSGANVLTF